The present TCR beta chain was sequenced within a study of blood T cell repertoires in COVID-19. Turning to the study itself: The United States, Italy and Spain were the sources of the acute and convalescent COVID-19 samples. T cells, B-cell-depleted T cells, or PBMCs supplied cDNA or gDNA.

The table came from immunoSEQ multiplex PCR; TCRdb's copy has only in-frame clones and leaves some out. The repertoire holds fewer than 50,000 clones, with around 83% as singletons. The CDR3 has 14 residues. V shed 1 base and J 4 bases; nucleotides not matched to a gene: 4. Source material: peripheral blood. This sequence originates from a woman aged 80 or older with active or convalescent COVID-19. This sequence joins TRBV5-3 and TRBJ2-7; 8 bases are shared with TRBD1. TRBV5-3 is identified as an open reading frame with a role that is uncertain. The CDR3 here is CARSLPRGQYEQYF. The CDR3 nucleotides read TGTGCCAGAAGCTTGCCCAGGGGGCAATACGAGCAGTACTTC.